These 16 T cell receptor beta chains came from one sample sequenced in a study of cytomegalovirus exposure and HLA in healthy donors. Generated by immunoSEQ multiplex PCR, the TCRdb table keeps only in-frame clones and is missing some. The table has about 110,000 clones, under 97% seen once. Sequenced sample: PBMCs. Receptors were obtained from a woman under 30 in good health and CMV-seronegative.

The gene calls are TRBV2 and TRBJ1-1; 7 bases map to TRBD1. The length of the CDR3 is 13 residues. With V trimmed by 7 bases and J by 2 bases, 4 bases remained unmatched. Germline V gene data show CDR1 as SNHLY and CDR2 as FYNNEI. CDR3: CASKGQPNTEAFF. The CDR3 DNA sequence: TGTGCCAGCAAGGGACAGCCAAACACTGAAGCTTTCTTT.

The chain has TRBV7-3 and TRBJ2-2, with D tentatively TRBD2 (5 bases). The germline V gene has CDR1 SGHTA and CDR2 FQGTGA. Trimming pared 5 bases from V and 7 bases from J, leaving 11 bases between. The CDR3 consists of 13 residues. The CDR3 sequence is CASSRGLGGELFF. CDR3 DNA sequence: TGTGCCAGCAGCCGTGGACTGGGCGGGGAGCTGTTTTTT.

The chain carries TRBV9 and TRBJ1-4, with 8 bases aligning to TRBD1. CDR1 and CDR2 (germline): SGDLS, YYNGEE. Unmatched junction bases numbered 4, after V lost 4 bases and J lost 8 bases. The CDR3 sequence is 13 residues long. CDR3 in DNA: TGTGCCAGCAGCAAGGGACAGGTAGAAAAACTGTTTTTT. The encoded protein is CASSKGQVEKLFF.

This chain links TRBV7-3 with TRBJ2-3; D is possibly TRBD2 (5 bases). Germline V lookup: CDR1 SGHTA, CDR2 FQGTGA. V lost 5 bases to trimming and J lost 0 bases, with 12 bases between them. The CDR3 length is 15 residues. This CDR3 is CASSPSRTSTDTQYF. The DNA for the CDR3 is TGTGCCAGCAGCCCCTCCCGGACTAGCACAGATACGCAGTATTTT.

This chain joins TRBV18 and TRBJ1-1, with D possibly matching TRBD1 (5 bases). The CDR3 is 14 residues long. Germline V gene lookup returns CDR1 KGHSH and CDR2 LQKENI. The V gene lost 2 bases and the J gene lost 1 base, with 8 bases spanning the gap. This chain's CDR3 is CASSPSQGNTEAFF. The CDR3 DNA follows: TGTGCCAGCTCACCAAGTCAGGGGAACACTGAAGCTTTCTTT.

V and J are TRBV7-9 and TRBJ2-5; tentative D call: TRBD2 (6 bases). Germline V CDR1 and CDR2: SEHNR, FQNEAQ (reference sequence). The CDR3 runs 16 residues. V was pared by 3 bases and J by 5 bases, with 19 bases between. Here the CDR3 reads CASSLGLSRVEETQYF. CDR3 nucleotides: TGTGCCAGCAGCTTGGGACTTAGCAGGGTCGAGGAGACCCAGTACTTC.

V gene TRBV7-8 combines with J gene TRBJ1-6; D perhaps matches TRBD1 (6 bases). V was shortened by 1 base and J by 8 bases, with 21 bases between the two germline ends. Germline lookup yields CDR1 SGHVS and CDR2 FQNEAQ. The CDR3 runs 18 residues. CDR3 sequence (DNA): TGTGCCAGCAGCTTAGGTTTCGGGAGGGGGGGCGCGGATTCACCCCTCCACTTT. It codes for CASSLGFGRGGADSPLHF.

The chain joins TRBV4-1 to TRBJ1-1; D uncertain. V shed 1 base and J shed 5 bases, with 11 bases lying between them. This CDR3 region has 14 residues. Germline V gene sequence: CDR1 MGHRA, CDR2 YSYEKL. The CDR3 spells CASSQVGRGTEAFF. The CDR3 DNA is TGCGCCAGCAGCCAAGTTGGCCGAGGTACTGAAGCTTTCTTT.

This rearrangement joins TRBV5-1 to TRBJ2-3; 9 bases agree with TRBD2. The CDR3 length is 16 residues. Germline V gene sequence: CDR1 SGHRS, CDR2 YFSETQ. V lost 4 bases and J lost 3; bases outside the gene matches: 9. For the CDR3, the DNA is TGCGCCAGCAGCGTTTCTAGCGGGGCGGGTACAGATACGCAGTATTTT. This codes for CASSVSSGAGTDTQYF.

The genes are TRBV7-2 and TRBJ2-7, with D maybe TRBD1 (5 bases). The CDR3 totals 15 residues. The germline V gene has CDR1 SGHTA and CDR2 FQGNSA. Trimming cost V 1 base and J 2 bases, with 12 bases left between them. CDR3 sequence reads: CASSLEPRAPYEQYF. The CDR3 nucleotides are TGTGCCAGCAGCTTAGAGCCCAGGGCGCCCTACGAGCAGTACTTC.

CDR3 in amino acids: CASTGLAGGRGTGELFF. DNA of the CDR3: TGTGCCAGCACCGGACTAGCGGGGGGGAGAGGCACCGGGGAGCTGTTTTTT. The V call is TRBV2, the J call TRBJ2-2; 15 bases align to TRBD2. The trim removed 7 bases at V and 4 bases at J, leaving 7 bases unmatched. Germline-derived CDR1 and CDR2 are SNHLY and FYNNEI. The CDR3 has 17 residues.

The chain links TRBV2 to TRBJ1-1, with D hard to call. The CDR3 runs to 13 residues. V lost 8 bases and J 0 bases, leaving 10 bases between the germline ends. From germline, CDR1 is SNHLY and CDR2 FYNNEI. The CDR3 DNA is TGTGCCAGCGCAAGGGAGCTGAACACTGAAGCTTTCTTT. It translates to CASARELNTEAFF. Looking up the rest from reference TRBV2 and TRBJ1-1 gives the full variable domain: EPEVTQTPSHQVTQMGQEVILRCVPISNHLYFYWYRQILGQKVEFLVSFYNNEISEKSEIFDDQFSVERPDGSNFTLKIRSTKLEDSAMYFCASARELNTEAFFGQGTRLTVV.

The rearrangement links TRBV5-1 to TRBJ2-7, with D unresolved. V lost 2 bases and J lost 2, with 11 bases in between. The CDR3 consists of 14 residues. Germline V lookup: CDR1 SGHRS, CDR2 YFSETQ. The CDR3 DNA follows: TGCGCCAGCAGCTTACATCCTCCTCCCTACGAGCAGTACTTC. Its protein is CASSLHPPPYEQYF.

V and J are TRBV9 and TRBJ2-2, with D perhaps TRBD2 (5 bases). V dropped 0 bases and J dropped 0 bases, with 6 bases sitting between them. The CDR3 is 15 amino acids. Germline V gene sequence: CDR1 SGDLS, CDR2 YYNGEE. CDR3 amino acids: CASSVVRANTGELFF. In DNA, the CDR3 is TGTGCCAGCAGCGTAGTGAGGGCGAACACCGGGGAGCTGTTTTTT.

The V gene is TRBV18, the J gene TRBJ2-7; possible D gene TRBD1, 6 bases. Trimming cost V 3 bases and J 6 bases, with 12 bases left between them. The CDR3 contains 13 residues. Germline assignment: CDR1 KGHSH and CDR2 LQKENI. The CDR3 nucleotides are TGTGCCAGCTCACCGACACAGGGAATCGAGCAGTACTTC. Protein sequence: CASSPTQGIEQYF. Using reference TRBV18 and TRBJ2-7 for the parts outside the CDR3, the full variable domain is NAGVMQNPRHLVRRRGQEARLRCSPMKGHSHVYWYRQLPEEGLKFMVYLQKENIIDESGMPKERFSAEFPKEGPSILRIQQVVRGDSAAYFCASSPTQGIEQYFGPGTRLTVT.

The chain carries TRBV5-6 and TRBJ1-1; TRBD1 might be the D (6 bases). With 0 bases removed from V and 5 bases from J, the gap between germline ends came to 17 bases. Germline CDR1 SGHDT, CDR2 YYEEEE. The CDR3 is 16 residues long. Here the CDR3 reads CASSLGPRPRGTEAFF. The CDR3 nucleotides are TGTGCCAGCAGCTTGGGGCCAAGGCCAAGGGGGACTGAAGCTTTCTTT.